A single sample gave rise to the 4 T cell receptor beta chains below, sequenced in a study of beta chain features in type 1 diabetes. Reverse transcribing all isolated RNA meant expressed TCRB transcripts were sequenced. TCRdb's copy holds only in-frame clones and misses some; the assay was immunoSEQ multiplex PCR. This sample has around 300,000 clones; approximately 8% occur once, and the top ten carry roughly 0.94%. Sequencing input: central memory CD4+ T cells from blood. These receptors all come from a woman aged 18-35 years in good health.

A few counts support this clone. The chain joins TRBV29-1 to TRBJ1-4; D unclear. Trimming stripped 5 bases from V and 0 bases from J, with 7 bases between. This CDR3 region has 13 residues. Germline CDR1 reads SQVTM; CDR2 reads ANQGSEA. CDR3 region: CSVTTTTNEKLFF. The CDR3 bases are TGCAGCGTTACTACGACAACTAATGAAAAACTGTTTTTT.

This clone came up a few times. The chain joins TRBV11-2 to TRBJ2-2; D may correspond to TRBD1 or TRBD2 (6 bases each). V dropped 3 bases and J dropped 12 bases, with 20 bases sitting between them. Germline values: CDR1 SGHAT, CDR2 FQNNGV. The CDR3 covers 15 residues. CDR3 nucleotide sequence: TGTGCCAGCAGCTTGGTCCGGGGGCAGGGTGTAAAGCTGTTTTTT. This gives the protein CASSLVRGQGVKLFF.

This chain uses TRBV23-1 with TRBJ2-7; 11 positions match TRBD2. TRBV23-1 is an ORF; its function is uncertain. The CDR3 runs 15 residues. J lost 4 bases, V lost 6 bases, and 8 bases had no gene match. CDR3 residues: CASSHTSGRAYEQYF. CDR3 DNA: TGCGCCAGCAGCCATACTAGCGGGAGAGCGTACGAGCAGTACTTC.

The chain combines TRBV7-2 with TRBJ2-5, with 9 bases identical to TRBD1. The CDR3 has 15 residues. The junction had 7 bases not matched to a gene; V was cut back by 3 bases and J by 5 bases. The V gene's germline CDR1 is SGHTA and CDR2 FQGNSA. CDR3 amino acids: CASSFGPGQGETQYF. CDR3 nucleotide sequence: TGTGCCAGCAGCTTTGGCCCGGGACAGGGTGAGACCCAGTACTTC.